Sequencing of this T cell receptor (beta chain) was carried out in a study of blood T cell repertoires in COVID-19. Study-wide background: Samples taken during acute and convalescent COVID-19 were collected in the United States, Italy and Spain. The analysed material was cDNA or gDNA that came from T cells, B-cell-depleted T cells, or PBMCs.

Original analysis: For nucleated cells, counts were estimated from reference gene primer amplification. The table came from immunoSEQ multiplex PCR; TCRdb's copy has only in-frame clones and leaves some out. V, J and clone size were drawn from that table, and D and trimming were deduced from the DNA. The sample holds roughly 200,000 clones, roughly 80% seen once. This TCR came from a man in his forties or fifties who had recovered from COVID-19. Sequenced: peripheral blood.

The chain's CDR3 is CASSGAAGLVTEAFF. DNA for the CDR3: TGTGCCAGTAGTGGGGCCGCAGGGCTCGTGACTGAAGCTTTCTTT. The rearrangement uses TRBV19 and TRBJ1-1; perhaps TRBD1 as D (5 bases). The V gene lost 5 bases and the J gene lost 5 bases, with 18 bases spanning the gap. Germline-derived CDR1 and CDR2 are LNHDA and SQIVND (reference sequence). CDR3 size: 15 residues. The full variable domain, rest sourced from reference TRBV19 and TRBJ1-1, is DGGITQSPKYLFRKEGQNVTLSCEQNLNHDAMYWYRQDPGQGLRLIYYSQIVNDFQKGDIAEGYSVSREKKESFPLTVTSAQKNPTAFYLCASSGAAGLVTEAFFGQGTRLTVV.